The rows below give T cell receptor beta chains drawn from one sample of a study of blood T cell repertoires in COVID-19. The data were produced by immunoSEQ multiplex PCR, yet TCRdb's version contains in-frame clones alone and is incomplete. The repertoire holds under 350,000 clones, with 70% to 90% as singletons. The specimen was peripheral blood. These receptor sequences come from an older woman with acute or convalescent COVID-19. CDR3s include the opening cysteine and the closing phenylalanine or tryptophan. Rows may omit the clone size; those that give it use once, few, many or a size class.

V	J	size	CDR3
TRBV6-2/TRBV6-3	TRBJ2-3	NA	CASSPLPSTDTQYF
TRBV5-1	TRBJ1-1	few	CASSIDSEVGTEAFF
TRBV7-8	TRBJ2-2	NA	CASSLGPARGGELFF
TRBV14	TRBJ2-1	NA	CASSRRRGLAGGSSYNEQFF
TRBV20-1	TRBJ1-2	NA	CSASGGVGYTF
TRBV11-2	TRBJ2-7	NA	CASSLVAGGIHEQYF
TRBV3-1/TRBV3-2	TRBJ1-1	few	CASSDQGKAFF
TRBV9	TRBJ1-4	NA	CASSLGQGAEKLFF
TRBV3-1/TRBV3-2	TRBJ2-7	few	CASSLSGGAGEQYF
TRBV7-2	TRBJ1-1	NA	CASSYRQGLGDTEAFF